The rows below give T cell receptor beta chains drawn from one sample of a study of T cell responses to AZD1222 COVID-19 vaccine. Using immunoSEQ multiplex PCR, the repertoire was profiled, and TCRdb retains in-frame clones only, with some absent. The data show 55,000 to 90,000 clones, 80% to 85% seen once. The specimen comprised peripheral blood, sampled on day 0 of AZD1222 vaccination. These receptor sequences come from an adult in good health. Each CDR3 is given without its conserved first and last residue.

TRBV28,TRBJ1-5,ASSSGQGNQPQH
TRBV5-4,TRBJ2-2,ASSFDRGGTGELF
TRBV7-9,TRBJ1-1,ASRRREMNTEAF
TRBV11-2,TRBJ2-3,ASSRQGATDTQY
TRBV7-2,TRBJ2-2,ASSLWGYGELF
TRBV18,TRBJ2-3,ASSLTSGTDTQY
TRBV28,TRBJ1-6,ASSSRLTGTGSPLH
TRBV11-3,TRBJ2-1,ASSSPGLAGVDNEQF
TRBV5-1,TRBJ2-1,ASSYDLVGYNEQF
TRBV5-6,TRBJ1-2,ASSLGTGVGYT
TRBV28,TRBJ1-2,ASSLSAGGYT
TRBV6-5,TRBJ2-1,ASRSSGYNEQF
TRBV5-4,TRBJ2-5,ASSSIAGGPETQY
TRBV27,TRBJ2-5,ASSSLQGETQY
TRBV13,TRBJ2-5,ASASPGETQY
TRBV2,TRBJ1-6,ASIRNRARVVAYNSPLH
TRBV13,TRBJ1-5,ASSRQGGNQPQH
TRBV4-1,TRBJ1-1,ASSQSATVMNTEAF
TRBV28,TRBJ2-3,ASSLTDTQY
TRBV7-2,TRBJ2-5,ASSLVRAGAKTQY
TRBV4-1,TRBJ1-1,ASSPLDTGLTEAF
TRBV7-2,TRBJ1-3,ASSLRQVSGNTIY
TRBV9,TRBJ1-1,ASSVGTGREAF
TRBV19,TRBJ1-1,ASRNQGAYAEAF
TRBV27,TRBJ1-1,ASSSGGAANTEAF
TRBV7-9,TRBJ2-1,ASSRERNEQF
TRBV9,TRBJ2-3,ASSVVGDRATDTQY
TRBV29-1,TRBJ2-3,SVVAGGTDTQY
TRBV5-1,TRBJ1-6,ASSFRQDEPLH
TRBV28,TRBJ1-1,ASSLPRQSGAF
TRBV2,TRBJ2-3,ASSEARDTQY
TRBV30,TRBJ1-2,AWSLPGGPYT
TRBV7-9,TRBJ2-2,ASSLNDANTGELF
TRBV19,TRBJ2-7,ASSPETSGYSYEQY
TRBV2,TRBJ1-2,ASSESAVGKYGYT
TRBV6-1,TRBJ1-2,ASSDSGRGYT
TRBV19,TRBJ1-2,ASVQGANYGYT
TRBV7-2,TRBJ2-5,ASSPPGVRETQY
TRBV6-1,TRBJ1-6,ASSEAGSAMDSPLH
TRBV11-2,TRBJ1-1,ASSLPRYRVMNTEAF
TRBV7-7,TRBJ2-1,ASSIPGTSGESYNEQF
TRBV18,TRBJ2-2,ASRRTDTGELF
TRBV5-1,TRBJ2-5,ASHRTSGGETQY
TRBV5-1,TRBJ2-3,ASSSPGQDTDTQY
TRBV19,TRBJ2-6,ASSMRALIIAGANVLT
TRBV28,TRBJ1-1,ATLQGMTEAF
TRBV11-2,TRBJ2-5,ASSLADQETQY
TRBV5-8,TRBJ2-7,APGRGDRVHEQY
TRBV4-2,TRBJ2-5,ASSRKGTSGLETQY
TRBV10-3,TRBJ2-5,AISGTSSGQETQY
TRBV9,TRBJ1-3,ASSVEATSGNTIY
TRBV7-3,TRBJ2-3,ASSLISAGGRGTQY
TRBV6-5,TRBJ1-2,AAFWGDRPIYGYT
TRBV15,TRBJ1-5,ATSREKTRGLRPQH
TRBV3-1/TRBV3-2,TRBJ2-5,ASSQDSPRQY
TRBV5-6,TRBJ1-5,ASSPGENQPQH
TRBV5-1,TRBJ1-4,ASSLGRDRGEKLF
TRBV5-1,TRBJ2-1,ASSLRGQGRDNEQF
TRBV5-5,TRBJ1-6,ASSIPTGGASPLH